This paragraph reports one T cell receptor beta chain. The data originate from a study of blood T cell repertoires in COVID-19. Study at large: Italy, Spain and the United States were the sources of the convalescent and acute COVID-19 samples. The cDNA or gDNA used as material had been derived from T cells, B-cell-depleted T cells, or PBMCs.

The CDR3 is made up of 16 amino acids. Germline V gene sequence: CDR1 LNHNV, CDR2 YYDKDF (reference sequence). Trimming stripped 0 bases from V and 5 bases from J, with 16 bases between. Per the authors' pipeline: Quantification of nucleated cells was approximated via reference gene primer amplification. Here immunoSEQ multiplex PCR was the method, and the copy in TCRdb shows in-frame clones only, minus some. That table supplies the V and J calls and clone size; D and trimming were determined from the DNA. This repertoire shows 310,000 or so clones, 88% found once; its top ten account for roughly 4.1%.

The chain carries TRBV15 and TRBJ1-2; tentative D call: TRBD1 (6 bases). This sequence was found in a woman in her 50s with active or convalescent COVID-19. The sample comprised peripheral blood. The CDR3, as DNA: TGTGCCACCAGCAGAGAAGGGACACCGCTGGGATATGGCTACACCTTC. It yields the protein CATSREGTPLGYGYTF.